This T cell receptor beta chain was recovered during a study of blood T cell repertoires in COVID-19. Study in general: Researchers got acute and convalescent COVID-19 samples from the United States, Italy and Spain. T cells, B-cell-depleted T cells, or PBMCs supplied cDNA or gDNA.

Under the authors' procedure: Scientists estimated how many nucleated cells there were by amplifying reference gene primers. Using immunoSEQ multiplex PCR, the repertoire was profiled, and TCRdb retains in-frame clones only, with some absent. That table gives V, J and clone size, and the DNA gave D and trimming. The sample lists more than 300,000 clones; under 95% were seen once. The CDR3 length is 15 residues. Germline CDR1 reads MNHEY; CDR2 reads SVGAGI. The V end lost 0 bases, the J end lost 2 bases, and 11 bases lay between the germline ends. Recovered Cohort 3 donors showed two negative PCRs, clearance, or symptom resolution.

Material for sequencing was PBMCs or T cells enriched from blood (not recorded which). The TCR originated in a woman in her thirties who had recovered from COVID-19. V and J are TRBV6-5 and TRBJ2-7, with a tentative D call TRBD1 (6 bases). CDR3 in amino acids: CASSYSVQGTYEQYF. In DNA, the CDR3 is TGTGCCAGCAGTTACTCAGTGCAGGGGACCTACGAGCAGTACTTC.